This T cell receptor (beta chain) was sequenced for a study of blood T cell repertoires in COVID-19. With 4 bases removed from V and 7 bases from J, the gap between germline ends came to 10 bases. Germline CDR1 is MRHNA and CDR2 is SNTAGT. The CDR3 sequence is 13 residues long. TCRdb keeps only in-frame clones here, not all; method: immunoSEQ multiplex PCR. The sample consists of more than 150,000 clones, around 78% of them appearing once. The sequence came from a woman of 80 years or more with active or convalescent COVID-19. Sequencing input: peripheral blood. This chain links TRBV6-4 with TRBJ2-2; D gene uncertain. CDR3 sequence reads: CASSADTGGELFF. The CDR3 DNA is TGTGCCAGCAGTGCCGACACCGGCGGGGAGCTGTTTTTT.